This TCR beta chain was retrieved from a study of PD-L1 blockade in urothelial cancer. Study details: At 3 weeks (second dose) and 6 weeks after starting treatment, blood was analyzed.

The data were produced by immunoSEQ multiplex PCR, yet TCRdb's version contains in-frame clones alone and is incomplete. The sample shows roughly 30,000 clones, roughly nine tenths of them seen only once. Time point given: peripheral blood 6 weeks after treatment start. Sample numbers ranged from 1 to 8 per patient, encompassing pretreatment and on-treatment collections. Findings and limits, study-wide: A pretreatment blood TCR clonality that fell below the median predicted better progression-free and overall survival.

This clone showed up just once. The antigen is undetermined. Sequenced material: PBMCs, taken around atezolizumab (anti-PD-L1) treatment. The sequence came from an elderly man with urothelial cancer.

This CDR3 is CASSLGVAGGYNEQFF. The DNA of the CDR3 is TGTGCCAGCAGCTTAGGGGTAGCGGGAGGCTACAATGAGCAGTTCTTC. The chain has TRBV7-6 and TRBJ2-1, with 10 nucleotides matching TRBD2. V was clipped by 1 base and J by 3 bases; unmatched bases: 3. This CDR3 is 16 amino acids long. CDR1 SGHVS and CDR2 FNYEAQ come from the germline V gene.